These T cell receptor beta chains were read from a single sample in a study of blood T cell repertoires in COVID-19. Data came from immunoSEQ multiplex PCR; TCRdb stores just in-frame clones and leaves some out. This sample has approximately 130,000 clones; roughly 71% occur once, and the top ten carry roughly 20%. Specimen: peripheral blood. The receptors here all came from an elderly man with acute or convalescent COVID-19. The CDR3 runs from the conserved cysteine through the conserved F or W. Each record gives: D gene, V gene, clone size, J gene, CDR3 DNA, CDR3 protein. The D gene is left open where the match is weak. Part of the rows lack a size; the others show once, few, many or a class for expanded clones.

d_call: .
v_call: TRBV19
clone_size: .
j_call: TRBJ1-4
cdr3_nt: TGTGCCAGTAGTATAGGAATCATAGCAAGGATGGAAAAACTGTTTTTT
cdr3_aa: CASSIGIIARMEKLFF

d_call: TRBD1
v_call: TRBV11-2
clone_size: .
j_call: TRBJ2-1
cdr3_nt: TGTGCCAGCAGCTTTGGGTCAGGGGGGCAGTTCTTC
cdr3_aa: CASSFGSGGQFF

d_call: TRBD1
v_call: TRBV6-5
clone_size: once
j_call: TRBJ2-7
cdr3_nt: TGTGCCAGCAGGGGGGACAGAAGATACGAGCAGTACTTC
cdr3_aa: CASRGDRRYEQYF

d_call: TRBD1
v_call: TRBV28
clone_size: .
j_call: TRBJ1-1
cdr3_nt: TGTGCCAGCCGGGACAGAGATAACACTGAAGCTTTCTTT
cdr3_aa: CASRDRDNTEAFF

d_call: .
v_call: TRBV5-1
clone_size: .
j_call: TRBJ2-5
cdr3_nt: TGCGCCAGCAGCCCTAGCCCCTCGGGTGACCAAGAGACCCAGTACTTC
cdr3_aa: CASSPSPSGDQETQYF

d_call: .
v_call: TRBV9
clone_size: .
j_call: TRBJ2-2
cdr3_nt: TGTGCCAGCAGGACAGGGAACACCGGGGAGCTGTTTTTT
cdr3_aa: CASRTGNTGELFF

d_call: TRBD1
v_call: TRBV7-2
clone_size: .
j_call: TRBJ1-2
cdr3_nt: TGTGCCAGCAGCCCCGACAGGGAGGATGGCTACACCTTC
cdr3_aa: CASSPDREDGYTF

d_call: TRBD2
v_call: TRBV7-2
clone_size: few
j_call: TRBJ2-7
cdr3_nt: TGTGCCAGCAGCTTAGCCCGGACTAGCGGGATTAGCTACGAGCAGTACTTC
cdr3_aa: CASSLARTSGISYEQYF

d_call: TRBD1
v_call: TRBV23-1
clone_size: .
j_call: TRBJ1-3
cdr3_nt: TGCGCCAGCAGTCCTTCTAGGGGACAGGGGACTGGAAACACCATATATTTT
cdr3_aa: CASSPSRGQGTGNTIYF

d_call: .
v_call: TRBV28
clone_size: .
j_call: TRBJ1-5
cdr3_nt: TGTGCCAGCAGTTTGGGTGGACTCAATAGCAATCAGCCCCAGCATTTT
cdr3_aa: CASSLGGLNSNQPQHF

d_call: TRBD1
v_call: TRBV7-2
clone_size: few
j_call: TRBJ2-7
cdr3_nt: TGTGCCAGCAGCCCGACGAGCTACCGGGACAGGGACTACGAGCAGTACTTC
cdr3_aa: CASSPTSYRDRDYEQYF

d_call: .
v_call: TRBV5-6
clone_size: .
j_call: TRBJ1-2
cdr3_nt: TGTGCCAGCAGCCCCCGGACAGAATATGGCTACACCTTC
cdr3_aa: CASSPRTEYGYTF

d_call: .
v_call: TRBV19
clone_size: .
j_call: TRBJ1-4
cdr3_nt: TGTGCCAGTGGGGCTCTTCTAGGTGAAAAACTGTTTTTT
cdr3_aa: CASGALLGEKLFF

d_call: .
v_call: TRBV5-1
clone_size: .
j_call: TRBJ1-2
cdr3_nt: TGCGCCAGCAGCTTGGGCGGGCTTGCTAACTATGGCTACACCTTC
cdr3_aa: CASSLGGLANYGYTF

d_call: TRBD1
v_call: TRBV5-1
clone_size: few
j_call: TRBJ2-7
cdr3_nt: TGCGCCAGCAGCGTCACACCGGGACAGGGGGCTAGCTACGAGCAGTACTTC
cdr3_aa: CASSVTPGQGASYEQYF

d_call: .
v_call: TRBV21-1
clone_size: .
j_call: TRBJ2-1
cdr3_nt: TGTGCCAGCAGCGCACGCCCAATAAGTACTTCCTACAATGAGCAGTTCTTC
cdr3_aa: CASSARPISTSYNEQFF

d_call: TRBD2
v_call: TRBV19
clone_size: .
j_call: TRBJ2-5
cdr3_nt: TGTGCCAGTAGTAAGACTAGCGGGGCGGCTGGGGAGACCCAGTACTTC
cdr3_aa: CASSKTSGAAGETQYF

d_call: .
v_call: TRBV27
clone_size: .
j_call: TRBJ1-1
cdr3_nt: TGTGCCAGCATGAGGGTTGGCACTGAAGCTTTCTTT
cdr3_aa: CASMRVGTEAFF

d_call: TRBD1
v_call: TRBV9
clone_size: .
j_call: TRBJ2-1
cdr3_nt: TGTGCCAGCAGCGTAGGAGGGGGCGCCTACAATGAGCAGTTCTTC
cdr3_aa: CASSVGGGAYNEQFF

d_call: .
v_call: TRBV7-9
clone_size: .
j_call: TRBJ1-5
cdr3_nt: TGTGCCAGCAGCTTAGGACAGGTTAATCAGCCCCAGCATTTT
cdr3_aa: CASSLGQVNQPQHF